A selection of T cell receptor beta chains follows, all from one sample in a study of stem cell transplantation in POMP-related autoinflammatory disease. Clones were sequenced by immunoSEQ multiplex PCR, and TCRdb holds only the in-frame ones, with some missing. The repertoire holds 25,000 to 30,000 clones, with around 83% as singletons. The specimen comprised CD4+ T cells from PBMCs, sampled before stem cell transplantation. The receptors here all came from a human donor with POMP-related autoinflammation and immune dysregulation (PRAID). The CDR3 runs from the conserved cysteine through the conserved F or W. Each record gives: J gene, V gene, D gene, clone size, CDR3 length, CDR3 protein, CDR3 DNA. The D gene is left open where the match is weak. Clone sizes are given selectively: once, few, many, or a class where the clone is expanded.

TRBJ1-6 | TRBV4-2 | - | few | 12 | CASSSDRSTLHF | TGTGCCAGCAGCTCGGACCGTTCGACCCTCCACTTT
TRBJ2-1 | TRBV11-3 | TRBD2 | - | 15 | CASSLGTSGNNEQFF | TGTGCCAGCAGCTTAGGGACTAGCGGGAACAATGAGCAGTTCTTC
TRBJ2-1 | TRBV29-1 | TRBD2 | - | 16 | CSVPGLAGLHYNEQFF | TGCAGCGTCCCAGGACTAGCGGGTCTCCACTACAATGAGCAGTTCTTC
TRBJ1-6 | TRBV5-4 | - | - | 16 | CASSIGGSQTHSPLHF | TGTGCCAGCAGCATAGGAGGGAGTCAGACCCATTCACCCCTCCACTTT
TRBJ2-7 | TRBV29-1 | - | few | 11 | CSVFLGYEQYF | TGCAGCGTTTTCCTCGGCTACGAGCAGTACTTC
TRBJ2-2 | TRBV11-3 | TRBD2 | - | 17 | CASSSTWTSGNTGELFF | TGTGCCAGCAGCTCGACCTGGACTAGCGGAAACACCGGGGAGCTGTTTTTT
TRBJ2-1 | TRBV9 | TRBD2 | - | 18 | CASSVVPVLAGAYNEQFF | TGTGCCAGCAGCGTAGTCCCCGTCCTGGCGGGGGCCTACAATGAGCAGTTCTTC
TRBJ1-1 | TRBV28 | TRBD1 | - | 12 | CATRDRNTEAFF | TGTGCCACCCGGGACAGGAACACTGAAGCTTTCTTT
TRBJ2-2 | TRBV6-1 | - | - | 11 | CASSEGGELFF | TGTGCCAGCAGTGAGGGAGGGGAGCTGTTTTTT
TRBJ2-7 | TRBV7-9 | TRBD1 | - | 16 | CASKRTGGSHNYEQYF | TGTGCCAGCAAAAGAACAGGGGGCTCCCATAACTACGAGCAGTACTTC
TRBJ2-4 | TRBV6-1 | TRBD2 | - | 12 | CASNLAGGSQYF | TGTGCCAGCAACCTAGCGGGAGGCTCCCAGTACTTC
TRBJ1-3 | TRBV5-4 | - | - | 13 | CASSENLGNTIYF | TGTGCCAGCAGCGAGAATTTAGGAAACACCATATATTTT
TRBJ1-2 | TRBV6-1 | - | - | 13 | CASSNGIGYGYTF | TGTGCCAGCAGTAACGGGATCGGCTATGGCTACACCTTC
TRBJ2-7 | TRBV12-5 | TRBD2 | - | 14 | CASGPRVSGHEQYF | TGTGCTAGTGGCCCTCGGGTTAGCGGGCACGAGCAGTACTTC
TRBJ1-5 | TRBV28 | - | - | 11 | CASSLGWPQHF | TGTGCCAGCAGTTTGGGGTGGCCCCAGCATTTT
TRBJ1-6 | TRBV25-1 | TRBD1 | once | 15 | CASSEDRAVNSPLHF | TGTGCCAGCAGTGAGGACAGGGCCGTTAATTCACCCCTCCACTTT
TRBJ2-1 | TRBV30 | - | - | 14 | CAWAKIRGYNEQFF | TGTGCCTGGGCCAAGATAAGGGGCTACAATGAGCAGTTCTTC
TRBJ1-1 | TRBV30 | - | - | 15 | CAWSFPGSWNTEAFF | TGTGCCTGGAGTTTCCCCGGGTCTTGGAACACTGAAGCTTTCTTT
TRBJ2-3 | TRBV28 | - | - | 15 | CASSAQGIRTDTQYF | TGTGCCAGCAGTGCGCAGGGAATACGCACAGATACGCAGTATTTT
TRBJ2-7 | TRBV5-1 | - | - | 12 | CASSFLGYEQYF | TGCGCCAGCAGCTTCCTCGGCTACGAGCAGTACTTC